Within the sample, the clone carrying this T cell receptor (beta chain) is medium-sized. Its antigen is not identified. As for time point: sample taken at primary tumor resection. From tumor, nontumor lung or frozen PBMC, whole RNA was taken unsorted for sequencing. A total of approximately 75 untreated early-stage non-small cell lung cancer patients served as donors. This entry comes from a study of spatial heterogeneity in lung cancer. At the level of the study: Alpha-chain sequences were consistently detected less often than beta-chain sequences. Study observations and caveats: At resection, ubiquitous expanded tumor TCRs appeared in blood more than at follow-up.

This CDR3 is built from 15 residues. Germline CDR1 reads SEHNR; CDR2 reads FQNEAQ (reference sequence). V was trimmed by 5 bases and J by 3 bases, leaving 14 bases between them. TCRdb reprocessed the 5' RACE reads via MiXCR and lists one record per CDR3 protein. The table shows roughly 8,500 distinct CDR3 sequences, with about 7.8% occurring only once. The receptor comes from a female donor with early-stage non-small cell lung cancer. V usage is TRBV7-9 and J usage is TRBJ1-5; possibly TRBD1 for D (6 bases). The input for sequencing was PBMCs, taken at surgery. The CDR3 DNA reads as TGTGCCAGCAGCCCTGGACAGACTTTCAATCAGCCCCAGCATTTT. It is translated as CASSPGQTFNQPQHF.